This TCR beta chain appears in the sequencing data of a study of CD8 T cells in ankylosing spondylitis (dated by TCRdb to the late 2010s). In the study overall: T cell receptor beta repertoires were profiled in healthy donors and ankylosing spondylitis patients so that disease-linked TCR variants could be found. The full study cohort comprised 25 ankylosing spondylitis patients and approximately 100 healthy donors. Samples of peripheral blood were taken, and for ankylosing spondylitis patients, synovial fluid was collected as well.

Worth noting for this clonotype: Its recognized antigen is unknown. No clone much larger than this one lies a single base away; base qualities are absent.

The sequencer was an Illumina HiSeq 2500. TCR beta libraries were prepared by quantitative 5'-RACE with molecular barcodes. The authors' pipeline ran thus. To identify disease-linked TCR variants, a new computational method was used, one built on a probabilistic model of VDJ rearrangement. Through fastp at Q25 and MiXCR, TCRdb rebuilt clones from the public reads, retaining in-frame beta chains. Every distinct CDR3 protein forms one entry, paired with its most common genes and DNA. In this record, the V and J calls reflect TCRdb's handling and not the investigators' own analysis. The sample table holds nearly 350,000 distinct CDR3 sequences, of which about 15% were seen once. The ten largest clones add up to 0.95% to 1.4% of the sample. Beyond this particular receptor, the publication reports: The disease-linked clones were reported to be significantly enriched in matched synovial fluid samples from ankylosing spondylitis patients. A TCR beta motif made up of several highly homologous amino acid variants appeared to be characteristic of blood from ankylosing spondylitis patients. Some motif variants were previously reported in synovial fluid and blood of reactive arthritis patients, suggesting common disease-initiation mechanisms. The disease-linked clones had a CD8+ phenotype and were found at relatively low frequencies in peripheral blood.

Clipping removes 0 bases from V and 5 bases from J, with 12 as the unmatched junction base count. The CDR1 and CDR2 encoded by the germline V gene are MNHEY and SVGAGI. The CDR3 holds 17 amino acids from the cysteine to the phenylalanine. The DNA shown is the 51-base CDR3, in frame from base 1. Sequences were obtained from blood, either unsorted or a sorted T cell fraction (not recorded which). This sequence originates from a male donor with ankylosing spondylitis or in good health (not recorded which). The chain links TRBV6-5 with TRBJ1-1; 7 central nucleotides agree with TRBD1. The sequenced DNA is TGTGCCAGCAGTTACTCTACACCAGACAGGGCTCGGACTGAAGCTTTCTTT. Its amino acids are CASSYSTPDRARTEAFF.